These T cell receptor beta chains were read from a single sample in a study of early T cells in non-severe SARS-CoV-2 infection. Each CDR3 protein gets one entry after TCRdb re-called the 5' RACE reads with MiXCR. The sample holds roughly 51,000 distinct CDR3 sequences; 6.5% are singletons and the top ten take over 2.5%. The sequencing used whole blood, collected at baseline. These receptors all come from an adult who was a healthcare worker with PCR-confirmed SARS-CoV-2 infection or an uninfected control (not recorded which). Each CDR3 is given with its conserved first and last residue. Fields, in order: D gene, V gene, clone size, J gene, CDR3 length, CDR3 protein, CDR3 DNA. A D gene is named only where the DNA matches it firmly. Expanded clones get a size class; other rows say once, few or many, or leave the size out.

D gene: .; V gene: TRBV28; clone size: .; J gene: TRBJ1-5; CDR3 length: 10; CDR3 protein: CASSSGVQHF; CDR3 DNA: TGTGCCAGCAGTTCGGGGGTCCAGCATTTT
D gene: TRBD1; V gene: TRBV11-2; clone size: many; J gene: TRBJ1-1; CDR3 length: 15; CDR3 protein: CASTQDRGRGTEAFF; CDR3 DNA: TGTGCCAGCACCCAAGACAGGGGACGGGGGACTGAAGCTTTCTTT
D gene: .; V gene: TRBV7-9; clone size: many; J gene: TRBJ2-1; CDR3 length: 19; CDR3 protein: CASSSIFTGVRDGYNEQFF; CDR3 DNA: TGTGCCAGCAGCTCGATTTTTACGGGGGTACGGGATGGGTACAATGAGCAGTTCTTC
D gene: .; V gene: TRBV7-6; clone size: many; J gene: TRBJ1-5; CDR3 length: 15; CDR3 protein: CASSLASHGNQPQHF; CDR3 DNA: TGTGCCAGCAGCTTAGCGAGTCATGGCAATCAGCCCCAGCATTTT
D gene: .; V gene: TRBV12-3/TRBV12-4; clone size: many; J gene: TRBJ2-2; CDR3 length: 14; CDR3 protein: CASSPPLVGGELFF; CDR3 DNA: TGTGCCAGCAGTCCCCCATTAGTAGGCGGGGAGCTGTTTTTT
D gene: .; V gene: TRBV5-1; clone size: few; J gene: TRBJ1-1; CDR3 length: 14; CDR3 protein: CASSLQGTNTEAFF; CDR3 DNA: TGCGCCAGCAGCTTGCAGGGTACGAACACTGAAGCTTTCTTT
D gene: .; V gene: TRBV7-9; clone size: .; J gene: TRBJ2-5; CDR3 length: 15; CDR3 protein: CASSLALGPPGAQYF; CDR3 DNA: TGTGCCAGCAGCTTAGCGCTCGGTCCTCCGGGGGCCCAGTACTTC
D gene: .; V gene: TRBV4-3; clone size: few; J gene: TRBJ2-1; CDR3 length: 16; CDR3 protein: CASSQDMVGGPREQFF; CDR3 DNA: TGCGCCAGCAGCCAAGATATGGTCGGGGGGCCTAGGGAGCAGTTCTTC
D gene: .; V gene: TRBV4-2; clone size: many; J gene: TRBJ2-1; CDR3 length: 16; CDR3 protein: CASSPPSWIAAPEQFF; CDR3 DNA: TGTGCCAGCAGCCCCCCAAGTTGGATAGCTGCTCCTGAGCAGTTCTTC
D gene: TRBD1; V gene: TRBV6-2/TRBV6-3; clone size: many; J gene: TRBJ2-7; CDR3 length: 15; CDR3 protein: CASSKPGQGPYEQYF; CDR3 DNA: TGTGCCAGCAGCAAACCGGGACAGGGTCCCTACGAGCAGTACTTC
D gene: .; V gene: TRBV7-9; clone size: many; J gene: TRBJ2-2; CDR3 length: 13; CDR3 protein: CASSLVPTGELFF; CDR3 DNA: TGTGCCAGCAGCTTAGTACCCACCGGGGAGCTGTTTTTT
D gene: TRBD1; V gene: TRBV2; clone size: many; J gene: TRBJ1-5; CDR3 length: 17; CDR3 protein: CASSQNPGTGYNQPQHF; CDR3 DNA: TGTGCCAGCAGCCAGAACCCCGGGACAGGGTACAATCAGCCCCAGCATTTT
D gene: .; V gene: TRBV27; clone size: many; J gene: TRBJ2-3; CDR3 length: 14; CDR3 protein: CASSPPGGTDTQYF; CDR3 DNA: TGTGCCAGCAGTCCACCAGGGGGGACAGATACGCAGTATTTT
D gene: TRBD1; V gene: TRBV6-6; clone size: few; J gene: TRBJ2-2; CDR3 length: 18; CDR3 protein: CASSYSGTGGLNTGELFF; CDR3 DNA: TGTGCCAGCAGTTACTCCGGGACAGGGGGTTTGAACACCGGGGAGCTGTTTTTT
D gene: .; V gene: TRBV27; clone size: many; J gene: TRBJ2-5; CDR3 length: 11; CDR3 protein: CASPPGETQYF; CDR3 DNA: TGTGCCAGCCCGCCGGGGGAGACCCAGTACTTC
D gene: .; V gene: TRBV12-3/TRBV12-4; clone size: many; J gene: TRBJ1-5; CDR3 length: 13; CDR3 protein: CASSAHGGRHQHF; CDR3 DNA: TGTGCCAGCAGCGCTCATGGGGGTCGCCACCAGCATTTT
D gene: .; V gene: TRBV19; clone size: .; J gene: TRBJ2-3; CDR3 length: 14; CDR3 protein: CASSIRTGADTQYF; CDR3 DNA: TGTGCCAGTAGTATAAGGACCGGGGCAGATACGCAGTATTTT
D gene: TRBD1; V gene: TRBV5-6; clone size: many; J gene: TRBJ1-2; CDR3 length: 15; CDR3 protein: CASSSTGTGGYGYTF; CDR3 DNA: TGTGCCAGCAGCTCTACCGGGACAGGGGGATATGGCTACACCTTC
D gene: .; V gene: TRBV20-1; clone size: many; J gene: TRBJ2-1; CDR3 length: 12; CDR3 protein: CSAPRGPGEQFF; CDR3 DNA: TGCAGTGCCCCCCGGGGCCCGGGTGAGCAGTTCTTC
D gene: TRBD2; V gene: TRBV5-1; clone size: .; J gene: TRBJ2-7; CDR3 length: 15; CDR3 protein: CASSLKAGAPLEQYF; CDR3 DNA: TGCGCCAGCAGCTTGAAAGCGGGGGCTCCCCTCGAGCAGTACTTC
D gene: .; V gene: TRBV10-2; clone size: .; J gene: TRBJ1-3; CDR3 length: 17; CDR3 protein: CASTTGTKTLSGNTIYF; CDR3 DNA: TGCGCCAGCACCACAGGGACTAAGACGCTCTCTGGAAACACCATATATTTT
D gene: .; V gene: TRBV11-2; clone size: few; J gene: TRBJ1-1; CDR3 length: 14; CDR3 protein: CASSLTSVNTEAFF; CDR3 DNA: TGTGCCAGCAGCTTAACATCGGTGAACACTGAAGCTTTCTTT
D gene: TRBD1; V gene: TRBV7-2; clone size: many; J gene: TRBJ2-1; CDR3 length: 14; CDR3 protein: CASTPGGTYNEQFF; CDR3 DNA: TGTGCCAGCACCCCAGGGGGCACCTACAATGAGCAGTTCTTC
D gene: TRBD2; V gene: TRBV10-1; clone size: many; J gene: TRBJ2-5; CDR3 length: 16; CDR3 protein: CASSPGPAGGQETQYF; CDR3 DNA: TGCGCCAGCAGCCCAGGTCCAGCGGGGGGGCAAGAGACCCAGTACTTC
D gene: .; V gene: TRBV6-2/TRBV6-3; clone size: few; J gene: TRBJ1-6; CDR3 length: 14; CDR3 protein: CASSLDWGNSPLHF; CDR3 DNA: TGTGCCAGCAGTCTCGACTGGGGCAATTCACCCCTCCACTTT
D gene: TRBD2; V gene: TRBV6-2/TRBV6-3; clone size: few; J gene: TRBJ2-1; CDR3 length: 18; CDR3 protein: CASSYPTGAGVTYNEQFF; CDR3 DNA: TGTGCCAGCAGTTACCCGACCGGAGCGGGGGTAACCTACAATGAGCAGTTCTTC
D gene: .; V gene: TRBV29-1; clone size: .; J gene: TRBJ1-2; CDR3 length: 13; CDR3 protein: CSVSRGARFGYTF; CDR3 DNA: TGCAGCGTTTCTCGGGGGGCGCGGTTTGGCTACACCTTC
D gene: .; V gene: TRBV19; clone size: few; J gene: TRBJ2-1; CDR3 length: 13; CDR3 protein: CASSIGRGKRQFF; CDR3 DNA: TGTGCCAGTAGTATAGGAAGGGGGAAGCGGCAGTTCTTC
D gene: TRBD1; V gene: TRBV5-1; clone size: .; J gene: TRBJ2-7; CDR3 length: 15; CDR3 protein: CASSLEGTGIYEQYF; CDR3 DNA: TGCGCCAGCAGCTTGGAGGGGACAGGTATCTACGAGCAGTACTTC
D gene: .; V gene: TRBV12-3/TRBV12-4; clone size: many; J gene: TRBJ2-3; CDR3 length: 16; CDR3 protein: CASSDPWGGSTDTQYF; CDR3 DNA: TGTGCCAGCAGTGACCCCTGGGGCGGAAGCACAGATACGCAGTATTTT
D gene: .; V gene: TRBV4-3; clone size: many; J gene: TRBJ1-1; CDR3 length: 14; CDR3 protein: CASSQFSVNTEAFF; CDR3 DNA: TGCGCCAGCAGCCAATTTTCGGTGAACACTGAAGCTTTCTTT
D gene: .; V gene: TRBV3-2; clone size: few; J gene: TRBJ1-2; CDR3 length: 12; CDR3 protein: CASSEEDYGYTF; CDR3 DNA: TGTGCCAGCAGCGAGGAGGACTATGGCTACACCTTC
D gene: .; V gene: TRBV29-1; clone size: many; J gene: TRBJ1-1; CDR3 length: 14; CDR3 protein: CSVKPPGPNTEAFF; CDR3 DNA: TGCAGCGTTAAGCCTCCGGGTCCGAACACTGAAGCTTTCTTT
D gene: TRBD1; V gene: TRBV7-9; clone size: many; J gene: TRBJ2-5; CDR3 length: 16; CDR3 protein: CASSLGDRGRQETQYF; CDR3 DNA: TGTGCCAGCAGCTTAGGGGACAGGGGCCGCCAAGAGACCCAGTACTTC
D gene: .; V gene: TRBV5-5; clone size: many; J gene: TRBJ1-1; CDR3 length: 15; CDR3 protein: CASSVYRTMNTEAFF; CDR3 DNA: TGTGCCAGCAGCGTATACCGTACCATGAACACTGAAGCTTTCTTT
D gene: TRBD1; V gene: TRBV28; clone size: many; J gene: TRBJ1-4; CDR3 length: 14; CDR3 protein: CASSSQGAREKLFF; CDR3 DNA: TGTGCCAGCAGCTCGCAGGGGGCGAGAGAAAAACTGTTTTTT
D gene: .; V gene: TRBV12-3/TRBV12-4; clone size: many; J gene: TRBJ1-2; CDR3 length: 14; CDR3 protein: CASSLSGSNYGYTF; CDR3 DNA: TGTGCCAGCAGTTTGTCAGGTTCTAACTATGGCTACACCTTC
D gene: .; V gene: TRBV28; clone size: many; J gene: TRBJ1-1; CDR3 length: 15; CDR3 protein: CASSAGGTSRVWAFF; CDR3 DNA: TGTGCCAGCAGTGCGGGCGGGACGTCTCGCGTTTGGGCTTTCTTT
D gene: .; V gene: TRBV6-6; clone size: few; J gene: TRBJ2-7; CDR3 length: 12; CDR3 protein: CASTQPPYEQYF; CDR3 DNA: TGTGCCAGCACCCAGCCCCCATACGAGCAGTACTTC
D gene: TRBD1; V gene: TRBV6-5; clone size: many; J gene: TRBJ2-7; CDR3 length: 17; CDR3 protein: CASSYEVMGQGAYEQYF; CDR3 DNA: TGTGCCAGCAGTTACGAGGTTATGGGACAGGGGGCCTACGAGCAGTACTTC